A single sample is the source of the 5 T cell receptor beta chains below, sequenced in a study of T-cell reconstitution after alpha-beta-depleted transplantation in children. Study findings and constraints: The main origin of T-cell counts and diversity one year after transplant was newly produced T cells.

Unique molecular identifiers were incorporated into the prepared TCRbeta library. TCRdb fed the PCR reads into MiXCR, producing one record per CDR3 protein. The profile shows some 300,000 distinct CDR3 sequences, roughly 7.8% of them singletons. Which antigens these TCRs recognize remains unknown. This sample comprised peripheral blood, obtained 360 days after TCRalphabeta/CD19-depleted stem cell transplant. The source is a female patient aged 2-10 years who had a stem cell transplant for Fanconi anemia, so the T cells may come from the graft donor.

V is TRBV12-3 or TRBV12-4 and J is TRBJ1-3; D might be TRBD1 (6 bases). The CDR3 spans 17 residues. Between the trimmed V and J ends, which lost 7 bases and 4 bases, there was a span of 23 bases. The CDR3 DNA sequence: TGTGCCAGCACCAATCCTAAGGGTGCGGGGGCCGGAAACACCATATATTTT. Translating it yields CASTNPKGAGAGNTIYF.

This clonotype came up many times. The chain uses TRBV2 and TRBJ2-7, with 9 positions matching TRBD2. With V trimmed by 4 bases and J by 0 bases, 13 bases remained unmatched. This CDR3 has 18 amino acids. Germline V lookup: CDR1 SNHLY, CDR2 FYNNEI. The CDR3 region has the DNA TGTGCCAGCAGTGTTAGCGGGGGCCCAACCTTAAGCTCCTACGAGCAGTACTTC. The encoded protein is CASSVSGGPTLSSYEQYF.

Many counts were recorded for this clonotype. J is TRBJ1-2 and V is TRBV20-1, with D uncertain. V shed 2 bases and J shed 1 base, with 2 bases lying between them. Germline CDR1 is DFQATT and CDR2 is SNEGSKA (reference sequence). CDR3 size: 11 residues. The CDR3 reads CSARINYGYTF. In nucleotides, the CDR3 is TGCAGTGCTAGAATTAACTATGGCTACACCTTC.

As to this clonotype: No conserved phenylalanine or tryptophan ends this CDR3, so it is likely a read error. The rearrangement uses TRBV7-6 and TRBJ2-5; a possible D gene is TRBD1 (6 bases). This CDR3 has 16 amino acids. Between the trimmed V and J ends, which lost 0 bases and 4 bases, there was a span of 15 bases. CDR1 and CDR2 from the germline V gene are SGHVS and FNYEAQ. The CDR3 loop is CASSLASTGLIETQYS. The CDR3 coding sequence is TGTGCCAGCAGCTTAGCTAGTACAGGGCTTATAGAGACCCAGTACTCC.

The chain couples TRBV29-1 to TRBJ1-2; D gene ambiguous. V lost 5 bases and J 4 bases, leaving 11 bases between the germline ends. The length of the CDR3 is 12 residues. Germline V gene sequence: CDR1 SQVTM, CDR2 ANQGSEA. The CDR3 nucleotides read TGCAGCGTTACCGGATTCGCCTATGGCTACACCTTC. This encodes CSVTGFAYGYTF.